The 28 T cell receptor beta chains below all came from one sample that was sequenced in a study of blood T cell repertoires in COVID-19. Repertoires were generated with immunoSEQ multiplex PCR, while TCRdb's copy carries only in-frame clones and drops some. The sample includes around 170,000 clones, approximately 87% of them seen just once. The specimen sequenced was peripheral blood. The receptors come from a woman in her 70s with acute or convalescent COVID-19.

A single count supports this clone. The junction departs from germline at one end; a sequencing error may be responsible. The chain links TRBV6-5 to TRBJ2-5; 7 nucleotides align to TRBD2. CDR3 length equals 15 residues. Germline V gene lookup returns CDR1 MNHEY and CDR2 SVGAGI. The CDR3 here is CASSFAGASQEAQYF. The CDR3 DNA sequence: TGTGCCAGCAGTTTCGCGGGAGCTTCACAAGAGGCCCAGTACTTC.

This chain uses TRBV5-6 with TRBJ1-5, with D possibly TRBD1 on 6 matching bases. The germline V gene has CDR1 SGHDT and CDR2 YYEEEE. Trimming took 3 bases from V and 7 from J, leaving 17 bases between them. This CDR3 has 15 residues. The DNA of the CDR3 is TGTGCCAGCAGCTCCTTGGGGGGGGCCCGACAGCCCCAGCATTTT. Encoded protein: CASSSLGGARQPQHF.

The chain carries TRBV19 and TRBJ1-5; 8 bases are a match to TRBD1. The CDR3 length is 16 residues. CDR1 is LNHDA and CDR2 is SQIVND in the germline V gene (reference sequence). Trimming at V came to 6 bases and at J to 5 bases, leaving 12 bases not matched to a gene. In DNA, the CDR3 is TGTGCCAGTAGCCAAAACCGGGACAGGTGGTATCAGCCCCAGCATTTT. Encoded protein: CASSQNRDRWYQPQHF.

The chain is built from TRBV10-3 and TRBJ1-1; D gene uncertain. Trimming removed 7 bases from V and 1 base from J, with 16 bases in between. Germline CDR1 is ENHRY and CDR2 is SYGVKD. This CDR3 is built from 15 residues. CDR3 protein: CAIKINREQNTEAFF. The CDR3 DNA is TGTGCCATCAAAATAAACCGGGAGCAGAACACTGAAGCTTTCTTT.

The chain couples TRBV4-2 to TRBJ1-6; 7 bases fit TRBD1. V lost 6 bases and J lost 0; bases outside the gene matches: 5. This CDR3 is 16 amino acids long. CDR1 and CDR2 from the germline V gene are LGHNA and YNFKEQ. The CDR3 region has the DNA TGTGCCAGCAGTCCAAGGGACAGCTCCTATAATTCACCCCTCCACTTT. It translates to CASSPRDSSYNSPLHF.

The V and J genes are TRBV24-1 and TRBJ2-2; possibly TRBD2 for D (11 bases). Germline assignment: CDR1 KGHDR and CDR2 SFDVKD. V was pared by 5 bases and J by 1 base, with 25 bases between. The CDR3 contains 20 residues. CDR3 nucleotides: TGTGCCACCAGTGGAAAATGGACAGGGGGGACTAGCGGGAACACCGGGGAGCTGTTTTTT. Its protein is CATSGKWTGGTSGNTGELFF.

The V gene is TRBV29-1, the J gene TRBJ2-3; D gene uncertain. The V and J ends lost 4 bases and 1 base respectively, with 9 bases between them. The CDR3 is 13 residues long. Germline V gene sequence: CDR1 SQVTM, CDR2 ANQGSEA. DNA for the CDR3: TGCAGCGTTGTTGTTTCGGGCACAGATACGCAGTATTTT. Translated, it gives CSVVVSGTDTQYF.

This chain uses TRBV6-5 with TRBJ1-5, with D possibly TRBD1 on 5 matching bases. There are 14 residues in the CDR3. Trimming shortened V by 2 bases and J by 6 bases, and 11 bases separated the two germline ends. Germline V CDR1 and CDR2: MNHEY, SVGAGI. DNA for the CDR3: TGTGCCAGCAGTTACACGCCGGGGGGTCAGCCCCAGCATTTT. Protein product: CASSYTPGGQPQHF.

In its sample, this clone was seen once. The gene calls are TRBV7-8 and TRBJ2-3, with a possible D match to TRBD1 (6 bases). The CDR3 consists of 15 residues. CDR1 is SGHVS, CDR2 FQNEAQ, per germline. The germline V and J ends were trimmed by 3 bases and 4 bases, with 14 bases remaining between them. CDR3 sequence (DNA): TGTGCCAGCAGCTTTGGAACAGGGACCCCAGATACGCAGTATTTT. This encodes CASSFGTGTPDTQYF.

The chain is built from TRBV7-2 and TRBJ2-1, with 14 nucleotides matching TRBD2. CDR1 SGHTA and CDR2 FQGNSA come from the germline V gene. J gave up 6 bases and V 4 bases, and 5 bases lay outside the gene matches. The CDR3 has 16 residues. CDR3 residues: CASSSETSGRGNEQFF. The CDR3 nucleotides read TGTGCCAGCAGCTCTGAGACTAGCGGGAGGGGCAATGAGCAGTTCTTC.

In this sample, this clone turned up a few times. The rearrangement joins TRBV4-3 to TRBJ2-2; TRBD1 agrees at 9 bases. Trimming at V came to 4 bases and at J to 0 bases, leaving 9 bases not matched to a gene. The CDR3 extends over 18 amino acids. Germline V CDR1 and CDR2: LGHNA, YSLEER. CDR3 residues: CASSPWTGEASNTGELFF. CDR3 nucleotides: TGCGCCAGCAGCCCATGGACAGGGGAGGCTTCGAACACCGGGGAGCTGTTTTTT.

This clone has a single count. The chain couples TRBV19 to TRBJ2-1; 14 nucleotides align to TRBD2. The CDR3 totals 17 residues. Germline trimming cut 3 bases from V and 0 bases from J; bases unmatched to any gene: 1. CDR1 and CDR2 (germline): LNHDA, SQIVND (reference sequence). The CDR3 bases are TGTGCCAGTAGTATCGGGACTAGCGGGAGCTCCTACAATGAGCAGTTCTTC. Protein: CASSIGTSGSSYNEQFF.

The chain joins TRBV15 to TRBJ2-5, with TRBD2 matching over 7 bases. With V trimmed by 5 bases and J by 2 bases, 8 bases remained unmatched. The CDR3 length is 15 residues. Germline V lookup: CDR1 LNHNV, CDR2 YYDKDF (reference sequence). The CDR3, as DNA: TGTGCCACCAGCGACGTACTAGCGCAACAAGAGACCCAGTACTTC. Amino acid sequence: CATSDVLAQQETQYF.

The CDR3 nucleotides read TGTGCCAGCAGTCCACCCCCAGGGCGGGAGGGAACGCAGTTCTTC. Amino acid sequence: CASSPPPGREGTQFF. The gene calls are TRBV28 and TRBJ2-1; 9 nucleotides match TRBD2. J lost 12 bases, V lost 5 bases, and 14 bases had no gene match. Germline V CDR1 and CDR2: MDHEN, SYDVKM. The CDR3 sequence is 15 residues long. Looking up the rest from reference TRBV28 and TRBJ2-1 gives the full variable domain: DVKVTQSSRYLVKRTGEKVFLECVQDMDHENMFWYRQDPGLGLRLIYFSYDVKMKEKGDIPEGYSVSREKKERFSLILESASTNQTSMYLCASSPPPGREGTQFFGPGTRLTVL.

The chain links TRBV9 to TRBJ2-5; 8 positions agree with TRBD2. The CDR3 covers 15 residues. J gave up 6 bases and V 0 bases, and 7 bases lay outside the gene matches. The germline V gene has CDR1 SGDLS and CDR2 YYNGEE. CDR3 nucleotide sequence: TGTGCCAGCAGCGTAGCCAGCGGGGGATCGCAGACCCAGTACTTC. This translates into CASSVASGGSQTQYF.

In its sample, this clone was seen once. The chain carries TRBV9 and TRBJ1-1, with D perhaps TRBD1 (5 bases). The V and J ends lost 2 bases and 2 bases respectively, with 16 bases between them. Germline CDR1 is SGDLS and CDR2 is YYNGEE. The length of the CDR3 is 16 residues. CDR3 DNA sequence: TGTGCCAGCAGCGTTCTCAGGGATGGGTTCAACACTGAAGCTTTCTTT. Its translation: CASSVLRDGFNTEAFF.

The chain has TRBV19 and TRBJ2-6; possible D gene TRBD2, 6 bases. The CDR3 covers 18 residues. V dropped 1 base and J dropped 3 bases, with 16 bases sitting between them. Germline CDR1 LNHDA, CDR2 SQIVND (reference sequence). CDR3 nucleotide sequence: TGTGCCAGTAGTATAGGGCGGTTGCGGGGCGGTGGGGCCAACGTCCTGACTTTC. It is translated as CASSIGRLRGGGANVLTF. The variable domain in full, completed from reference TRBV19 and TRBJ2-6, reads DGGITQSPKYLFRKEGQNVTLSCEQNLNHDAMYWYRQDPGQGLRLIYYSQIVNDFQKGDIAEGYSVSREKKESFPLTVTSAQKNPTAFYLCASSIGRLRGGGANVLTFGAGSRLTVL.

Here the CDR3 DNA reads TGTGCCAGCAGTTTCGACAGGCCCAACATTCAGTACTTC. Translation gives CASSFDRPNIQYF. The V and J genes are TRBV5-8 and TRBJ2-4; D may be TRBD1 (6 bases). Germline CDR1 reads SGHTS; CDR2 reads YDEGEE. The V and J ends lost 5 bases and 7 bases respectively, with 13 bases between them. CDR3 length: 13 amino acids.

The CDR3 nucleotides are TGTGCCAGCAGTTACAGCGGAGGCCGTAACTATGGCTACACCTTC. Its protein product is CASSYSGGRNYGYTF. The chain is built from TRBV6-5 and TRBJ1-2; D is uncertain. CDR1 is MNHEY and CDR2 is SVGAGI in the germline V gene. This CDR3 spans 15 amino acids. V lost 2 bases, J lost 1 base, and 11 bases lay in between.

The V call is TRBV4-2, the J call TRBJ1-2; tentative D call: TRBD1 (6 bases). The length of the CDR3 is 13 residues. Trimming took off 4 bases at V and 14 bases at J, with 20 bases between the two ends. The germline CDR1 and CDR2 sequences are LGHNA and YNFKEQ. This CDR3 reads CASSPPSTGPTTF. As DNA, the CDR3 is TGTGCCAGCAGCCCGCCCTCTACAGGGCCTACGACCTTC.

The sample holds a few counts of this clone. The V and J genes are TRBV3-1 (or the pseudogene TRBV3-2) and TRBJ1-2, with D possibly TRBD1 on 5 matching bases. Germline V gives CDR1 LGHDT, CDR2 YNNKEL (reference sequence). The ends were cut back, 1 base at V and 4 bases at J, with 13 bases in the middle. The CDR3 contains 15 residues. The CDR3 bases are TGTGCCAGCAGCCAAGGCTGGGGGGGAAGCTATGGCTACACCTTC. It encodes CASSQGWGGSYGYTF.

Comments on this clone: Germline and junction disagree at one end, which may indicate a read error. V is TRBV30 and J is TRBJ1-2; D remains unclear. Germline values: CDR1 GTSNPN, CDR2 SVGIG (reference sequence). This CDR3 spans 14 amino acids. CDR3 amino acids: CAWSPITFNSGYTF. CDR3 coding DNA: TGTGCCTGGAGTCCCATAACCTTCAACTCTGGCTACACCTTC. The variable domain in full, completed from reference TRBV30 and TRBJ1-2, reads SQTIHQWPATLVQPVGSPLSLECTVEGTSNPNLYWYRQAAGRGLQLLFYSVGIGQISSEVPQNLSASRPQDRQFILSSKKLLLSDSGFYLCAWSPITFNSGYTFGSGTRLTVV.

This rearrangement joins TRBV19 to TRBJ1-2, with 8 bases lining up with TRBD1. The CDR3 is 16 amino acids. Germline V lookup: CDR1 LNHDA, CDR2 SQIVND (reference sequence). V trimming: 5 bases; J trimming: 8 bases; junction bases outside the gene matches: 16. The CDR3 protein is CASSSQERQGIFGYTF. In nucleotides, the CDR3 is TGTGCCAGTAGTTCACAGGAGAGACAGGGGATTTTCGGCTACACCTTC.

J is TRBJ1-2 and V is TRBV5-1; TRBD1 aligns across 10 bases. The V segment lost 4 bases and the J segment 2 bases; nucleotides outside the gene matches: 8. From germline, CDR1 is SGHRS and CDR2 YFSETQ. The CDR3 is 16 residues long. The CDR3 region is CASSPDMTGGNYGYTF. In nucleotides, the CDR3 is TGCGCCAGCAGCCCGGATATGACAGGGGGCAACTATGGCTACACCTTC.

The rearrangement joins TRBV29-1 to TRBJ1-2; D might be TRBD1 (5 bases). V lost 4 bases, J lost 4 bases, and 19 bases lay in between. This CDR3 region has 15 residues. Germline lookup yields CDR1 SQVTM and CDR2 ANQGSEA. This chain's CDR3 is CSVGSSGGIGYGYTF. In DNA, the CDR3 is TGCAGCGTTGGATCTTCGGGGGGAATTGGCTATGGCTACACCTTC.

This clone has only a few counts. The chain links TRBV29-1 to TRBJ1-4; 10 bases line up with TRBD1. V shed 2 bases and J 6 bases; nucleotides not matched to a gene: 3. CDR3 length: 14 residues. Germline V gives CDR1 SQVTM, CDR2 ANQGSEA. In DNA, the CDR3 is TGCAGCGTTGAATCTGGGACAGGGGATGAAAAACTGTTTTTT. Protein sequence: CSVESGTGDEKLFF.

The J gene is TRBJ2-1, the V gene TRBV7-3; maybe TRBD2 (5 bases). Per germline, CDR1 SGHTA and CDR2 FQGTGA. The V end lost 0 bases, the J end lost 9 bases, and 9 bases lay between the germline ends. The CDR3 is 13 residues long. CDR3 in amino acids: CASSLTSVGEQFF. In DNA form, the CDR3 reads TGTGCCAGCAGCTTAACTAGCGTTGGTGAGCAGTTCTTC.

CDR3 protein: CASSPKRLAETYEQYF. The DNA of the CDR3 is TGTGCCAGCTCACCAAAAAGACTAGCGGAAACCTACGAGCAGTACTTC. The chain is built from TRBV18 and TRBJ2-7, with 9 bases fitting TRBD2. This CDR3 has 16 amino acids. The germline gives CDR1 KGHSH, CDR2 LQKENI. After removal of 2 bases from V and 2 bases from J, the junction contained 7 bases not matched to a gene.